The 11 T cell receptor beta chains below come from one sample, sequenced in a study of OX40 agonist ivuxolimab in advanced cancers. The data were produced by immunoSEQ multiplex PCR, yet TCRdb's version contains in-frame clones alone and is incomplete. Counted here are about 150,000 clones, roughly 92% occurring once; the ten biggest clones make up about 0.31%. The material sequenced was CD4+ or CD8+ T cells sorted from blood, taken in a trial of the OX40 agonist ivuxolimab. The receptors were sampled from an adult with an advanced solid tumor such as melanoma, head and neck, liver or kidney cancer.

The count of this clone is one. This rearrangement joins TRBV29-1 to TRBJ1-2, with 9 nucleotides matching TRBD1. The V and J ends lost 3 bases and 9 bases, in that order; junction bases with no gene match: 8. The CDR3 consists of 13 residues. The germline gives CDR1 SQVTM, CDR2 ANQGSEA. The CDR3 DNA follows: TGCAGCGTTGACTTCGGGACAGGGTACCGCTACACCTTC. Translated: CSVDFGTGYRYTF.

V is TRBV5-1 and J is TRBJ2-7; TRBD1 agrees at 7 bases. The trim removed 7 bases at V and 2 bases at J, leaving 9 bases unmatched. In germline, CDR1 is SGHRS, CDR2 YFSETQ. The CDR3 loop spans 14 amino acids. This CDR3 is CASFRQGGPYEQYF. CDR3 bases: TGCGCCAGCTTCAGACAGGGTGGCCCCTACGAGCAGTACTTC.

This chain links TRBV4-1 with TRBJ2-3; 7 bases agree with TRBD1. The CDR3 sequence is 15 residues long. Trimming took 1 base from V and 0 from J; bases not matched to a gene: 1. CDR1 and CDR2 (germline): MGHRA, YSYEKL. The CDR3 loop reads CASSQGGGSTDTQYF. The CDR3 DNA reads TGCGCCAGCAGCCAAGGAGGGGGCAGCACAGATACGCAGTATTTT.

This clone has a single count. V is TRBV7-6 and J is TRBJ2-1; 7 bases are a match to TRBD2. This CDR3 spans 16 amino acids. J lost 6 bases, V lost 4 bases, and 12 bases had no gene match. Germline V gene lookup returns CDR1 SGHVS and CDR2 FNYEAQ. CDR3 nucleotides: TGTGCCAGCAGCTCGCCCGGCGGGGGAGGTGGCAATGAGCAGTTCTTC. It yields the protein CASSSPGGGGGNEQFF.

The chain links TRBV7-2 to TRBJ2-7, with D hard to call. With 5 bases removed from V and 2 bases from J, the gap between germline ends came to 19 bases. The germline V gene encodes CDR1 SGHTA and CDR2 FQGNSA. This CDR3 has 16 residues. The CDR3 DNA reads as TGTGCCAGCAGCCCTTTGCTTCAACGCTCTCCCTACGAGCAGTACTTC. Residues: CASSPLLQRSPYEQYF.

The chain couples TRBV27 to TRBJ2-5, with D possibly matching TRBD2 (6 bases). The CDR3 sequence is 14 residues long. Trimming left V 0 bases short and J 3 bases short, with 8 bases between. Germline V lookup: CDR1 MNHEY, CDR2 SMNVEV (reference sequence). The CDR3 bases are TGTGCCAGCAGTTTATCAACGGGGGAAGAGACCCAGTACTTC. Residues: CASSLSTGEETQYF.

This clone was counted between two and nine times. This CDR3 reads CASSLATGSGSRYEQYF. CDR3 sequence (DNA): TGTGCCAGCAGTTTAGCCACTGGGAGCGGGAGTCGCTACGAGCAGTACTTC. The rearrangement links TRBV28 to TRBJ2-7; 8 nucleotides agree with TRBD2. CDR3 length: 17 amino acids. The V and J ends lost 2 bases and 3 bases, in that order; junction bases with no gene match: 12. Per germline, CDR1 MDHEN and CDR2 SYDVKM.

This clone has a single count. The chain carries TRBV9 and TRBJ1-3; D uncertain. Trimming shortened V by 2 bases and J by 1 base, and 13 bases separated the two germline ends. CDR1 is SGDLS, CDR2 YYNGEE, per germline. This CDR3 is 16 amino acids long. The CDR3 bases are TGTGCCAGCAGCGTCGGGGAGGGTGCATCTGGAAACACCATATATTTT. This encodes CASSVGEGASGNTIYF. Full variable domain (missing parts from reference TRBV9 and TRBJ1-3): DSGVTQTPKHLITATGQRVTLRCSPRSGDLSVYWYQQSLDQGLQFLIQYYNGEERAKGNILERFSAQQFPDLHSELNLSSLELGDSALYFCASSVGEGASGNTIYFGEGSWLTVV.

The V and J genes are TRBV18 and TRBJ2-4; TRBD1 agrees at 7 bases. V lost 2 bases to trimming and J lost 5 bases; unmatched junction nucleotides: 3. Germline values: CDR1 KGHSH, CDR2 LQKENI. The CDR3 spans 14 residues. This chain's CDR3 is CASSPGQVQNIQYF. The CDR3 region has the DNA TGTGCCAGCTCACCAGGACAGGTCCAAAACATTCAGTACTTC.

The chain couples TRBV5-4 to TRBJ2-2; TRBD2 matches at 14 bases. CDR1 SGHNT and CDR2 YYREEE come from the germline V gene (reference sequence). The CDR3 is 18 amino acids. The J segment lost 0 bases and the V segment lost 4 bases, leaving 5 bases of the junction unmatched. The CDR3, as DNA: TGTGCCAGCAGCCCTGGACTAGCGGGGGGCTCGAACACCGGGGAGCTGTTTTTT. It encodes CASSPGLAGGSNTGELFF.

Comment on this clone: This CDR3 is also generated by other DNA sequences in the sample. This chain joins TRBV7-7 and TRBJ1-5; unclear D gene. The V and J ends lost 5 bases and 0 bases respectively, with 5 bases between them. Per the germline V gene, CDR1 is SSHAT and CDR2 is FNYEAQ (reference sequence). This CDR3 has 13 residues. CDR3 region: CASSLDSNQPQHF. For the CDR3, the DNA is TGTGCCAGCAGCCTGGATAGCAATCAGCCCCAGCATTTT.